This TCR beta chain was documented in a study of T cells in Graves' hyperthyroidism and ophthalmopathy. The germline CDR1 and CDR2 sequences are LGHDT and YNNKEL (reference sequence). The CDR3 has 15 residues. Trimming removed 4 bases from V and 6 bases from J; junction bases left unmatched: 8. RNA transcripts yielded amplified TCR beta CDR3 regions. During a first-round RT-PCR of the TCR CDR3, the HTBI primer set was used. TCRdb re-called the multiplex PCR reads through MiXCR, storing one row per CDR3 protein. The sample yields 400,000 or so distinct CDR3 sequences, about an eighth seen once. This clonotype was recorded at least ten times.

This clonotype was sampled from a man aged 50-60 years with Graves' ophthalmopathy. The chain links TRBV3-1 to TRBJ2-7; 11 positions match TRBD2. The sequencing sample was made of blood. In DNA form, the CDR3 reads TGTGCCAGCAGCCCGGGGACTAGCGGAGGCATCGAGCAGTACTTC. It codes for CASSPGTSGGIEQYF.